This T cell receptor beta chain was retrieved from a study of blood T cell repertoires in COVID-19. The CDR3 is 18 amino acids. With V trimmed by 0 bases and J by 8 bases, 14 bases remained unmatched. CDR1 is LNHDA and CDR2 is SQIVND in the germline V gene (reference sequence). Method: immunoSEQ multiplex PCR; TCRdb's copy keeps in-frame clones and lacks some. The sample has some 300,000 clones; approximately 90% are singletons. Sequencing input: PBMCs or T cells enriched from blood (not recorded which). The chain employs TRBV19 and TRBJ2-1; 9 positions match TRBD1. The sequence came from a woman aged 55-75 years in a cohort exposed to, infected with or recovered from COVID-19 (not recorded which). CDR3 protein: CASSIDLPGTGFEYEQFF. The CDR3 DNA reads as TGTGCCAGTAGTATAGATCTCCCCGGGACAGGGTTTGAGTATGAGCAGTTCTTC.